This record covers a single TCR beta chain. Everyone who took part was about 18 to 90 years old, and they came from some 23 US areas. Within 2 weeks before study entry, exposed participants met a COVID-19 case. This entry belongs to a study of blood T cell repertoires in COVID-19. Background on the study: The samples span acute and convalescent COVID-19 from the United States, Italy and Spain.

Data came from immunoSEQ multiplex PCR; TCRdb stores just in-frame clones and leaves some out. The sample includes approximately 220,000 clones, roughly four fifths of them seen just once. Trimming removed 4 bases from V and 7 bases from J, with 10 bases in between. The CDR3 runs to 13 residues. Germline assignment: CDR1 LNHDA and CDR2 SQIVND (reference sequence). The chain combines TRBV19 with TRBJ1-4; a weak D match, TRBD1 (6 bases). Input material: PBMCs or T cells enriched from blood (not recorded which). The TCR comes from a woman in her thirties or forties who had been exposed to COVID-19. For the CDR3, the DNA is TGTGCCAGTAGTAACAGGGATGGTGAAAAACTGTTTTTT. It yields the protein CASSNRDGEKLFF.